This entry concerns a single T cell receptor (beta chain). Its antigen is as yet unknown. Total RNA extraction produced at least 6 micrograms (per sample) for the study. There are 15 residues in the CDR3. From germline, CDR1 is SEHNR and CDR2 FQNEAQ (reference sequence). V was pared by 5 bases and J by 5 bases, with 18 bases between. Combining a sample-barcoded 5' primer with a J-beta primer mix, a second PCR ran for roughly 7 to 11 cycles. From each sample, at least 2.5 million paired-end reads containing CDR3 were obtained. TCRdb processed the 5' RACE reads anew with MiXCR; each CDR3 protein has one entry. Of about 780,000 distinct CDR3 sequences listed, 35% to 60% are singletons. This specimen belongs to a study of blood T cells in healthy people across ages. Findings and limits, study-wide: Long-lived donors exceeded aged donors in naive CD4+ cells and diversity. A roughly linear age-dependent decrease characterized TCR beta diversity per million T cells.

This clonotype originated in a man older than 75 in good health. The rearrangement links TRBV7-9 to TRBJ2-5; D is uncertain. The sequenced sample was blood. The CDR3 loop reads CASSPKVRVGETQYF. The CDR3 DNA is TGTGCCAGCAGCCCAAAGGTTCGGGTCGGGGAGACCCAGTACTTC.